This T cell receptor beta chain emerged from a study of T cell responses to AZD1222 COVID-19 vaccine. Study-level findings and limits: Clonal diversity may have been underestimated in mostly white British donors. Spike-specific TCR repertoires showed rising breadth and depth after two AZD1222 doses.

Comment on this clone: Its target is unknown.

The repertoire was sequenced with immunoSEQ multiplex PCR; TCRdb's copy has only in-frame clones and lacks some. Of 110,000 to 150,000 clones in the sample, around 90% were seen once. V lost 5 bases and J lost 5; bases outside the gene matches: 12. This CDR3 region has 16 residues. The germline CDR1 and CDR2 sequences are SGHAT and FQNNGV. The sequencing here drew on peripheral blood, taken on day 0 of AZD1222 vaccination. This clonotype was obtained from an adult in good health. V and J are TRBV11-2 and TRBJ1-1, with 9 bases aligning to TRBD1. The CDR3 coding sequence is TGTGCCAGCAGCGCCCCGGGACAGGGAAGGAGGACTGAAGCTTTCTTT. This codes for CASSAPGQGRRTEAFF. The full variable domain, with the rest looked up from reference TRBV11-2 and TRBJ1-1, is EAGVAQSPRYKIIEKRQSVAFWCNPISGHATLYWYQQILGQGPKLLIQFQNNGVVDDSQLPKDRFSAERLKGVDSTLKIQPAKLEDSAVYLCASSAPGQGRRTEAFFGQGTRLTVV.